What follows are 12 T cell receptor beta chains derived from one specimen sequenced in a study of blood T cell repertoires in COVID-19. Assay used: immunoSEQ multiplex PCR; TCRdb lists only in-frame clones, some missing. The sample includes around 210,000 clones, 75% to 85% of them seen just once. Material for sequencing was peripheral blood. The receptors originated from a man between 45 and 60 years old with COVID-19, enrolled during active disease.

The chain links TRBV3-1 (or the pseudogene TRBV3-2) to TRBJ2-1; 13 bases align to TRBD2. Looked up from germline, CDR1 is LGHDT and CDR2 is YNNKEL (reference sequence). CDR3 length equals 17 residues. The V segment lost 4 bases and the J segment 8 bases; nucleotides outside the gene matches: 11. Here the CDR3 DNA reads TGTGCCAGCAGCCTCACGAAGACTAGCGGGGGGCCCCATGAGCAGTTCTTC. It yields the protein CASSLTKTSGGPHEQFF.

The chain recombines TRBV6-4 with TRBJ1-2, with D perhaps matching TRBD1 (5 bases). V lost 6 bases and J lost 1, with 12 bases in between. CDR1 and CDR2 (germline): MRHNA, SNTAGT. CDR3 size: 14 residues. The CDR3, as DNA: TGTGCCAGCAGCCCCACCGGGGGTAACTATGGCTACACCTTC. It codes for CASSPTGGNYGYTF.

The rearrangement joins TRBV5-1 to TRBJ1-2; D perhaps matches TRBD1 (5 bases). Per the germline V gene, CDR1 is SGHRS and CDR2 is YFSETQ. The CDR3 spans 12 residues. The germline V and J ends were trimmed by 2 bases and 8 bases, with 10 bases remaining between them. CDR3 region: CASSFQGEGYTF. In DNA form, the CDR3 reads TGCGCCAGCAGCTTTCAGGGCGAGGGCTACACCTTC. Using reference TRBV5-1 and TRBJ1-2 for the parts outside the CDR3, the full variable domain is KAGVTQTPRYLIKTRGQQVTLSCSPISGHRSVSWYQQTPGQGLQFLFEYFSETQRNKGNFPGRFSGRQFSNSRSEMNVSTLELGDSALYLCASSFQGEGYTFGSGTRLTVV.

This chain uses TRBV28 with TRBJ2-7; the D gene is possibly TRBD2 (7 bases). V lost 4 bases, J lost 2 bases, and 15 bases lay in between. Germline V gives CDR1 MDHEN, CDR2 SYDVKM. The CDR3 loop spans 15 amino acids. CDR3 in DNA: TGTGCCAGCAGTTCAAAACGGGGGGCTACCTACGAGCAGTACTTC. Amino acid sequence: CASSSKRGATYEQYF.

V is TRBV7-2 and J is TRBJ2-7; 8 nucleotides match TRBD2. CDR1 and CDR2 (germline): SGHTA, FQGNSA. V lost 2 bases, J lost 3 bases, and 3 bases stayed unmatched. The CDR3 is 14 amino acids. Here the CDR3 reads CASSLSRGGYEQYF. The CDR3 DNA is TGTGCCAGCAGCTTATCCCGGGGGGGCTACGAGCAGTACTTC.

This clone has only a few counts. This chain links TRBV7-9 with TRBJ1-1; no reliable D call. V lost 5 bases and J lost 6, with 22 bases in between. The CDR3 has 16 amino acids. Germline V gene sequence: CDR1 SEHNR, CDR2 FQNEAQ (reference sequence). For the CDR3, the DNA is TGTGCCAGCAGCGAACCGCCCGGGGAAAGTGTCGCTGAAGCTTTCTTT. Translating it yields CASSEPPGESVAEAFF.

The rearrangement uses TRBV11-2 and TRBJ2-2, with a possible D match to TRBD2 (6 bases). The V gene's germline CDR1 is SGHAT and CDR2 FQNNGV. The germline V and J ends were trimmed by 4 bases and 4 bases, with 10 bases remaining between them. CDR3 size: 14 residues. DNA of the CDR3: TGTGCCAGCAGCTCCTTGGGAGGCACCGGGGAGCTGTTTTTT. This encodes CASSSLGGTGELFF. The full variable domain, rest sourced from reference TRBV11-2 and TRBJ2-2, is EAGVAQSPRYKIIEKRQSVAFWCNPISGHATLYWYQQILGQGPKLLIQFQNNGVVDDSQLPKDRFSAERLKGVDSTLKIQPAKLEDSAVYLCASSSLGGTGELFFGEGSRLTVL.

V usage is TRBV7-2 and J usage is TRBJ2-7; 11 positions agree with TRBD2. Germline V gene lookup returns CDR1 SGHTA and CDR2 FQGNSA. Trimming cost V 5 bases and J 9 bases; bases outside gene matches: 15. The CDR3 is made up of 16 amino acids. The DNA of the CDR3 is TGTGCCAGCAGCGTAACTAGCGGGGGCCCTTTTGGGCGGCAGTACTTC. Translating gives CASSVTSGGPFGRQYF.

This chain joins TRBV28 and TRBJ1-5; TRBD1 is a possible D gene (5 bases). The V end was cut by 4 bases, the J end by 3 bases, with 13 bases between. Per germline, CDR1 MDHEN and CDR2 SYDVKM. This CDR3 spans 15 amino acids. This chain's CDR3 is CASSSSGGNNQPQHF. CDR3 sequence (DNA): TGTGCCAGCAGTTCCAGTGGGGGGAACAATCAGCCCCAGCATTTT.

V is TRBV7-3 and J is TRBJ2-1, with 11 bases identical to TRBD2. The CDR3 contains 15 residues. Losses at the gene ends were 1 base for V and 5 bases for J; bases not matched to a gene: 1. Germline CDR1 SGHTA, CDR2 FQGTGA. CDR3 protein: CASSLRLAGNNEQFF. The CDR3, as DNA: TGTGCCAGCAGCTTAAGACTAGCGGGGAACAATGAGCAGTTCTTC.

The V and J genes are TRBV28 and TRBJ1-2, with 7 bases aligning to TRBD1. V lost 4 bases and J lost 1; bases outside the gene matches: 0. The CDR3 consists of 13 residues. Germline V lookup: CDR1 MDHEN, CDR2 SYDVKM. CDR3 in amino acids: CASSSGGNYGYTF. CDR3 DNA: TGTGCCAGCAGTTCAGGGGGTAACTATGGCTACACCTTC.

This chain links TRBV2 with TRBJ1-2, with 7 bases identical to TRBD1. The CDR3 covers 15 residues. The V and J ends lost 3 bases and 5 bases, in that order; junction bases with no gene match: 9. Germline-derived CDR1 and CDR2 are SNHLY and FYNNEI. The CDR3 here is CASSESQGVSYGYTF. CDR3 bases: TGTGCCAGCAGTGAGAGCCAGGGGGTTAGTTATGGCTACACCTTC.